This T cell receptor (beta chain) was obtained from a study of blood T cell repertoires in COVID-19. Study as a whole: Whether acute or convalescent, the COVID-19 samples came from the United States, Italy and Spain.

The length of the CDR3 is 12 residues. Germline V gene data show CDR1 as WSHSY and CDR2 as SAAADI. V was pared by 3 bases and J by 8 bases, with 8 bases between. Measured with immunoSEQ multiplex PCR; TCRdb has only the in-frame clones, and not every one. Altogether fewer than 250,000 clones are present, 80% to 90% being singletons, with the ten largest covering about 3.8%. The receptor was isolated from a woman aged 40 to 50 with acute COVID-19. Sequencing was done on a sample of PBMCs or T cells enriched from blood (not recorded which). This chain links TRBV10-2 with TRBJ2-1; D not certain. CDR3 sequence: CASSDVSHEQFF. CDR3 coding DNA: TGCGCCAGCAGTGACGTTAGTCATGAGCAGTTCTTC.